The source of this T cell receptor (beta chain) is a study of CD8 T cells in ankylosing spondylitis. Findings and limits, study-wide: What seemed typical of ankylosing spondylitis blood was a TCR beta motif built from about eight highly homologous variants. Previous work reported some of these motif variants in the synovial fluid and blood of reactive arthritis. Reports say disease-linked clones showed up significantly more in matched ankylosing spondylitis synovial fluid.

This clonotype showed up many times. Its target is not known. CDR1 and CDR2 from the germline V gene are SGHAT and FQDESV (reference sequence). The CDR3 is 14 residues long. J lost 5 bases, V lost 5 bases, and 6 bases had no gene match. As the method for making TCR beta libraries, quantitative 5'-RACE with molecular barcodes was used. TCRdb redid the calling of the 5' RACE reads with MiXCR, one entry per CDR3 protein. The repertoire holds 30,000 to 45,000 distinct CDR3 sequences, with 13% as singletons. The receptor comes from a male donor with ankylosing spondylitis. The specimen sequenced was synovial fluid, either unsorted or a sorted T cell fraction (not recorded which). V usage is TRBV11-1 and J usage is TRBJ2-7; 10 nucleotides agree with TRBD1. Written as DNA, the CDR3 is TGTGCCAGCAGCCCCGGGACAGGGGAAAACGAGCAGTACTTC. Residues: CASSPGTGENEQYF.